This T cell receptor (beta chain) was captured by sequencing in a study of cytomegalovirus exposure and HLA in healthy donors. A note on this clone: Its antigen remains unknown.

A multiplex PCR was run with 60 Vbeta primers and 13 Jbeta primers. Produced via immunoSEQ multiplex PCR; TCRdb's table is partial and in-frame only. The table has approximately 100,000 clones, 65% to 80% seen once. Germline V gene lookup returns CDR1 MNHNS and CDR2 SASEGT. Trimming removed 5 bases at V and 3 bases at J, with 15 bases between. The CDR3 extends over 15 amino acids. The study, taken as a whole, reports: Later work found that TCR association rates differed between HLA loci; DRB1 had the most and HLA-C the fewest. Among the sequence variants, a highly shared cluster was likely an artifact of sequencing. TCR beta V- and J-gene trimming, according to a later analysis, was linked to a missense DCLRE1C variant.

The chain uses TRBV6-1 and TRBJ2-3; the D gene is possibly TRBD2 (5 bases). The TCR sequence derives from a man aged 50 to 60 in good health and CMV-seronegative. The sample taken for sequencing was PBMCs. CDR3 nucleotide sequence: TGTGCCAGCAGTCCCCGTGGCGGGTGGACAGATACGCAGTATTTT. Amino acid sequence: CASSPRGGWTDTQYF.